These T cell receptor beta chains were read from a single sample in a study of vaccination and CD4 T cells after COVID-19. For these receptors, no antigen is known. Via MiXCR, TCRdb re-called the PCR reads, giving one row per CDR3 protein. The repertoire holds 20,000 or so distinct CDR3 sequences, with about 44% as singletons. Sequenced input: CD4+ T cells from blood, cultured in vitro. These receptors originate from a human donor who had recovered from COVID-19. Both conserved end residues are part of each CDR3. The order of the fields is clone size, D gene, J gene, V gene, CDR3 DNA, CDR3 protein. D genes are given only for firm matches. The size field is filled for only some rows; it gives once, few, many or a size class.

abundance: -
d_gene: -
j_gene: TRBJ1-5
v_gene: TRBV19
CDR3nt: TGTGCCAGTAGTACCCTCCGGGACGCGAGTGGGAGCAATCAGCCCCAGCATTTT
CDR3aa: CASSTLRDASGSNQPQHF

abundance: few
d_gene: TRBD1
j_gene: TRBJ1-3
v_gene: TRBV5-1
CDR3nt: TGCGCCAGCAGCGGAACGACAGGGAACACCATATATTTT
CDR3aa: CASSGTTGNTIYF

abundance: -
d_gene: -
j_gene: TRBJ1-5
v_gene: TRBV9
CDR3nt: TGTGCCAGCAGCGTAGAAGGGGGCAATCAGCCCCAGCATTTT
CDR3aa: CASSVEGGNQPQHF

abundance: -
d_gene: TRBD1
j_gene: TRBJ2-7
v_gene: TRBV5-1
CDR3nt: TGCGCCAGCAGCCCCGGTTCTAGGACAGGGGGCTACGAGCAGTACTTC
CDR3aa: CASSPGSRTGGYEQYF

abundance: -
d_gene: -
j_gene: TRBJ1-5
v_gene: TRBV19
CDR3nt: TGTGCCAGTAGGTTCAGGGAAAATAGCAATCAGCCCCAGCATTTT
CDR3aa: CASRFRENSNQPQHF

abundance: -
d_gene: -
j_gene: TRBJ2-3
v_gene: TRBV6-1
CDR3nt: TGTGCCAGCAGTACTACTGCAGATACGCAGTATTTT
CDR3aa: CASSTTADTQYF

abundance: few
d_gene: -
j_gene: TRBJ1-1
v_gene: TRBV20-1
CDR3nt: TGCAGTGCTCACGCTCAGGGTTCCACTGAAGCTTTCTTT
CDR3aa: CSAHAQGSTEAFF

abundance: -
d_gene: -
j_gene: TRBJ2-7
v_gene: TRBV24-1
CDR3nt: TGTGCCACCAGTGATACCAGGGCAGGTTCCTACGAGCAGTACTTC
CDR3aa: CATSDTRAGSYEQYF

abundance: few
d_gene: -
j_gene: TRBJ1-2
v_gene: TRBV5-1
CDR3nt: TGCGCCAGCAGCTTGGAGGGCTTTGGCTACACCTTC
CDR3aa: CASSLEGFGYTF

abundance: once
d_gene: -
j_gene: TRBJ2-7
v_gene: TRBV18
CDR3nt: TGTGCCAGCTCACCGAGCCAGGAGGTCGAGCAGTACTTC
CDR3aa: CASSPSQEVEQYF

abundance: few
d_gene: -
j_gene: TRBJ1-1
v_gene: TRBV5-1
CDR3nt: TGCGCCAGCAGCTTGGAGGCCCTCCTGAACACTGAAGCTTTCTTT
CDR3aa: CASSLEALLNTEAFF

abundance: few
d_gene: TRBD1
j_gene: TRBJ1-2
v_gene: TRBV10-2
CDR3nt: TGCGCCAGCATCCCCCGGACAGGGTCTTATGGCTACACCTTC
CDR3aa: CASIPRTGSYGYTF

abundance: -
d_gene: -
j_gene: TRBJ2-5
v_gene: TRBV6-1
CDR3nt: TGTGCCAGCAGTGAAGCGCACGCTTCCGGGCCTAACCAAGAGACCCAGTACTTC
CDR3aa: CASSEAHASGPNQETQYF

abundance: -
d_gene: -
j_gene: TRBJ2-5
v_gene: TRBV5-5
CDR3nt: TGTGCCAGCAGCTTGTACAGGGGACTCAGCCAAGAGACCCAGTACTTC
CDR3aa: CASSLYRGLSQETQYF

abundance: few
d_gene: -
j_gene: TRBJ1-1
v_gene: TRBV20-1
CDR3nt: TGCAGTGCAGCAAGACGGCAGGGGTTAGGAGCTTTCTTT
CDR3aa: CSAARRQGLGAFF

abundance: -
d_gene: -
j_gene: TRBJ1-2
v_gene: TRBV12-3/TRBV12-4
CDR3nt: TGTGCCACCCGCCCGGGACCGGACTATGGCTACACCTTC
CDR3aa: CATRPGPDYGYTF

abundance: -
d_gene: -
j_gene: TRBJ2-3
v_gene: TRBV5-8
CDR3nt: TGTGCCAGCAGCTTAACTAGCACAGATACGCAGTATTTT
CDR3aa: CASSLTSTDTQYF

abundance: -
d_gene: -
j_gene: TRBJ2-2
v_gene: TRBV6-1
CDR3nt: TGTGCCAGCAGGATTAAGGGGACGGCATTCGCGAACACCGGGGAGCTGTTTTTT
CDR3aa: CASRIKGTAFANTGELFF

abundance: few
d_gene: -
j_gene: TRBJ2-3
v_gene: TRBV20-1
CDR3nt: TGCAGTGCTATCGGGGGAGAGGCGACAGATACGCAGTATTTT
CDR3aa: CSAIGGEATDTQYF

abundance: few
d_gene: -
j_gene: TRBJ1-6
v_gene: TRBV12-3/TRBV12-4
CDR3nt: TGTGCCAGCAGCCTTGTGACAGGCCCTAATTCACCCCTCCACTTT
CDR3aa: CASSLVTGPNSPLHF

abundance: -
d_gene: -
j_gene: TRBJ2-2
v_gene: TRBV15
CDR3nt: TGTGCCACCAGCAGAGATGGGACGAACACCGGGGAGCTGTTTTTT
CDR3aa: CATSRDGTNTGELFF

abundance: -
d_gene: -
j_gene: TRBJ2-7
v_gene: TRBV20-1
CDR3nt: TGCAGTGCTAATAGGGGAGGACTGCCTTCCTACGAGCAGTACTTC
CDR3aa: CSANRGGLPSYEQYF

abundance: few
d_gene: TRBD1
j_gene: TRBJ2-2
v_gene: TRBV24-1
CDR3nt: TGTGCCACCAGCGCAACCGGGACAGGGACCGGGGAGCTGTTTTTT
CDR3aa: CATSATGTGTGELFF

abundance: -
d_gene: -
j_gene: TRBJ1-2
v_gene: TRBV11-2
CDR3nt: TGTGCCAGCAGCCTTCAGGGTACTCACTATGGCTACACCTTC
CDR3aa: CASSLQGTHYGYTF

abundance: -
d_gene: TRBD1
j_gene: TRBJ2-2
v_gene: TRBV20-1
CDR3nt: TGCAGTGCTAGATTTTACAGGGGGCGGGGGACCGGGGAGCTGTTTTTT
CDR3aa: CSARFYRGRGTGELFF

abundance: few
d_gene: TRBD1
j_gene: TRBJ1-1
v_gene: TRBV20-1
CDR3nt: TGCAGTGCCGGGACAGGGAGAGACGGACTGGAAGCTTTCTTT
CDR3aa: CSAGTGRDGLEAFF

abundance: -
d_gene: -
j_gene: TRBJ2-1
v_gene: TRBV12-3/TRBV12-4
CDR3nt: TGTGCCAGCAGTTCGTATGAGCAGTTCTTC
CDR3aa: CASSSYEQFF